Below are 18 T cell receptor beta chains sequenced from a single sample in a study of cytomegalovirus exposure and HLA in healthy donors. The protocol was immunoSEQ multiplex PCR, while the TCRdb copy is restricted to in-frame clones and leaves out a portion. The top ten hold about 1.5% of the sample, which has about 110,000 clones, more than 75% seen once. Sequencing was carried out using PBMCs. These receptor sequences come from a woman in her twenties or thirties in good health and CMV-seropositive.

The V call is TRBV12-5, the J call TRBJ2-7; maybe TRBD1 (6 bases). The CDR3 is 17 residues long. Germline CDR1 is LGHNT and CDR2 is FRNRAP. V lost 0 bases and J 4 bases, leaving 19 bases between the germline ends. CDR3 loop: CASGLVALNRERYEQYF. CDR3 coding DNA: TGTGCTAGTGGTTTGGTCGCCCTGAACAGGGAACGTTACGAGCAGTACTTC. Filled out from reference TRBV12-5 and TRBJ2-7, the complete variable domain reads DARVTQTPRHKVTEMGQEVTMRCQPILGHNTVFWYRQTMMQGLELLAYFRNRAPLDDSGMPKDRFSAEMPDATLATLKIQPSEPRDSAVYFCASGLVALNRERYEQYFGPGTRLTVT.

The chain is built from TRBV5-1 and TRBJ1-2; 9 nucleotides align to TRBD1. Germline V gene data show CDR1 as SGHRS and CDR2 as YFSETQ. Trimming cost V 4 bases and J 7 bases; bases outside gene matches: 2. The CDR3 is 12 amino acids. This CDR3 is CASSGTGSGYTF. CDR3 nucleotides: TGCGCCAGCAGCGGGACAGGGAGTGGCTACACCTTC.

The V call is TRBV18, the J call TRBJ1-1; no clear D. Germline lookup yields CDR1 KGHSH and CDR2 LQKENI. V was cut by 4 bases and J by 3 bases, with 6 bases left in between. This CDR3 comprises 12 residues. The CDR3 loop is CASSLHDTEAFF. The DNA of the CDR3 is TGTGCCAGCTCACTACACGACACTGAAGCTTTCTTT.

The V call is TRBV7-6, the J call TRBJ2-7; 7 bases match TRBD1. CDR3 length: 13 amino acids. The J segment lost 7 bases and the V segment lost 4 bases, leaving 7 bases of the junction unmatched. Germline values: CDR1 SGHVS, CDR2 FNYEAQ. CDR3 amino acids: CASSSYRGWEQYF. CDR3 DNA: TGTGCCAGCAGCTCGTACAGGGGATGGGAGCAGTACTTC. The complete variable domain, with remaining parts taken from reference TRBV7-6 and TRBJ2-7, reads GAGVSQSPRYKVTKRGQDVALRCDPISGHVSLYWYRQALGQGPEFLTYFNYEAQQDKSGLPNDRFSAERPEGSISTLTIQRTEQRDSAMYRCASSSYRGWEQYFGPGTRLTVT.

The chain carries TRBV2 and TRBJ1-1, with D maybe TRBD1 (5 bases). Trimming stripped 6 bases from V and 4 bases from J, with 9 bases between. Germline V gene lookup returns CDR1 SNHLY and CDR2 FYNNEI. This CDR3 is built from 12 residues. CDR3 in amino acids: CASRDGGTEAFF. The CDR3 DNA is TGTGCCAGCAGGGACGGGGGCACTGAAGCTTTCTTT.

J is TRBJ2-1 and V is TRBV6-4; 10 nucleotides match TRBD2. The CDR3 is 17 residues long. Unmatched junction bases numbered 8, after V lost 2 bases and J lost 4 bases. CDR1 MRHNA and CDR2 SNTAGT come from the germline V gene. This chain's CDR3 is CASSDTPLAGAYNEQFF. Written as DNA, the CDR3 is TGTGCCAGCAGTGACACCCCTCTAGCGGGGGCATACAATGAGCAGTTCTTC.

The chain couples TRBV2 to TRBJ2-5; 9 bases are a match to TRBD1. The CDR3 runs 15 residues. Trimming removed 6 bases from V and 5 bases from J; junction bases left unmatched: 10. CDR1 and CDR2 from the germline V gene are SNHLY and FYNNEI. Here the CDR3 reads CASRQHGQGLETQYF. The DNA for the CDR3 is TGTGCCAGCAGGCAACACGGACAGGGGTTGGAGACCCAGTACTTC.

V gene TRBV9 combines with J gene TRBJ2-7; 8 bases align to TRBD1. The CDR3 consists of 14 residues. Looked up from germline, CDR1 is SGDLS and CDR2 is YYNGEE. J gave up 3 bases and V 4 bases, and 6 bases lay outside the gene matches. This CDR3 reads CASSLTGENYEQYF. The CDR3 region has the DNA TGTGCCAGCAGCTTGACAGGGGAGAACTACGAGCAGTACTTC.

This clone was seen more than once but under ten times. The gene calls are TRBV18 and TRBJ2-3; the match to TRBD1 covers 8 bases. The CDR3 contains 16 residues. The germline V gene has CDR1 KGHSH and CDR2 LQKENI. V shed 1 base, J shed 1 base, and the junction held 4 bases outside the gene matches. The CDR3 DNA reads TGTGCCAGCTCACCACTTGGGACAGGACGCACAGATACGCAGTATTTT. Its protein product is CASSPLGTGRTDTQYF.

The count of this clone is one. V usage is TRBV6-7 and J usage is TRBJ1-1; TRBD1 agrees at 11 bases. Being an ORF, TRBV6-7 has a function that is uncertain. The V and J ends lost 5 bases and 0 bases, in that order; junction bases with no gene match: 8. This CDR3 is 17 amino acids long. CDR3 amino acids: CASSPKGQGEMNTEAFF. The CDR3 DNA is TGTGCCAGCAGTCCCAAGGGACAGGGGGAGATGAACACTGAAGCTTTCTTT.

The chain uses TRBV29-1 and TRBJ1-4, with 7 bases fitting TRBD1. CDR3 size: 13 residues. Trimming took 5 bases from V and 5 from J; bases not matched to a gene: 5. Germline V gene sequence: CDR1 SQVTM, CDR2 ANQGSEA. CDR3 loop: CSVNRGRNEKLFF. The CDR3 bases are TGCAGCGTTAACAGGGGAAGGAATGAAAAACTGTTTTTT. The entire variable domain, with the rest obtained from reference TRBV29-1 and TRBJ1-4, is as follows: SAVISQKPSRDICQRGTSLTIQCQVDSQVTMMFWYRQQPGQSLTLIATANQGSEATYESGFVIDKFPISRPNLTFSTLTVSNMSPEDSSIYLCSVNRGRNEKLFFGSGTQLSVL.

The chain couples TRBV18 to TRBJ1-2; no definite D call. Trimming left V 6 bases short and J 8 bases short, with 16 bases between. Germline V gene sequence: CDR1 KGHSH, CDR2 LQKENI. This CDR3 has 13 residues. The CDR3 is CASSDGASRGYTF. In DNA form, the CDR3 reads TGTGCCAGCTCTGACGGAGCAAGTAGGGGCTACACCTTC.

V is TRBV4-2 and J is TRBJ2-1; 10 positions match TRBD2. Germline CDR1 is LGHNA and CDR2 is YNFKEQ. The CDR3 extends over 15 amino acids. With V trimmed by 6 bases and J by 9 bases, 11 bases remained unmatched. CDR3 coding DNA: TGTGCCAGCAGTCACCTAGCGGGGGAACGAGGTGAGCAGTTCTTC. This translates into CASSHLAGERGEQFF.

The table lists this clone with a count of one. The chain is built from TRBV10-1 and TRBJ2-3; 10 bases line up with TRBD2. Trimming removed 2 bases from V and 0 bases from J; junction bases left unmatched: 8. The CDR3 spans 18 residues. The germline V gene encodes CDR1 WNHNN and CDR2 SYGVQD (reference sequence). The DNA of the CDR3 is TGCGCCAGCAGTGAGGGGCTAGCGGGAGAGGCTAGCACAGATACGCAGTATTTT. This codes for CASSEGLAGEASTDTQYF.

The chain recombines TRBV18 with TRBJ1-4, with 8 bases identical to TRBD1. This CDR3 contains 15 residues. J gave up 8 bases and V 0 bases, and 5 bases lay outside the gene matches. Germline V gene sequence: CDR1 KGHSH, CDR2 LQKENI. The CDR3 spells CASSPPDREGEKLFF. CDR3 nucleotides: TGTGCCAGCTCACCACCGGACAGGGAGGGAGAAAAACTGTTTTTT.

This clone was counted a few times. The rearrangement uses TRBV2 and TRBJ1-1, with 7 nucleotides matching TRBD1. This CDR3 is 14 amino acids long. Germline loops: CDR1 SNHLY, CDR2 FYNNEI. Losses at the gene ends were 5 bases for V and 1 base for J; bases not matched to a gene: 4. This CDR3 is CASSWDSWNTEAFF. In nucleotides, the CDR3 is TGTGCCAGCAGTTGGGACAGCTGGAACACTGAAGCTTTCTTT.

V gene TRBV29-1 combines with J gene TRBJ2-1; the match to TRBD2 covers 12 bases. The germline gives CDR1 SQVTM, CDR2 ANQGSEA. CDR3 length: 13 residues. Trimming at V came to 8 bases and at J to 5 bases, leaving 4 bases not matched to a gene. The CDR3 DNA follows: TGCAGCACTAGCGGGAGGTTCAACAATGAGCAGTTCTTC. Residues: CSTSGRFNNEQFF.

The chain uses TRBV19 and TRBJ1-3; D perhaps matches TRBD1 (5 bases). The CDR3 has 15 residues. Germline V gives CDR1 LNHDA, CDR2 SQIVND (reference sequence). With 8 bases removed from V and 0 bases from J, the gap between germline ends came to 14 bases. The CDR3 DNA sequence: TGTGCCAGTGGGCTCGGACATTTCTCTGGAAACACCATATATTTT. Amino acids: CASGLGHFSGNTIYF.